The next 15 T cell receptor beta chains were all read from a single sample in a study of glioma-infiltrating T cells after dendritic cell vaccination. TCRdb's copy holds only in-frame clones and misses some; the assay was immunoSEQ multiplex PCR. The repertoire holds just under 85,000 clones, with about 90% as singletons. The material sequenced was blood, taken before dendritic cell vaccination. The source of these receptors is a human donor with glioblastoma.

CDR3 nucleotides: TGTGCCAGCCATCCCGGGAGCGGCCGGAACACTGAAGCTTTCTTT. It translates to CASHPGSGRNTEAFF. This chain joins TRBV2 and TRBJ1-1; D is undetermined. This CDR3 has 15 residues. Looked up from germline, CDR1 is SNHLY and CDR2 is FYNNEI. Trimming removed 8 bases at V and 1 base at J, with 17 bases between. The full variable domain, in which reference TRBV2 and TRBJ1-1 provide the parts outside the CDR3, is EPEVTQTPSHQVTQMGQEVILRCVPISNHLYFYWYRQILGQKVEFLVSFYNNEISEKSEIFDDQFSVERPDGSNFTLKIRSTKLEDSAMYFCASHPGSGRNTEAFFGQGTRLTVV.

The chain employs TRBV4-1 and TRBJ1-5; D is undetermined. Trimming took off 3 bases at V and 2 bases at J, with 11 bases between the two ends. This CDR3 has 15 residues. The germline V gene has CDR1 MGHRA and CDR2 YSYEKL. CDR3 residues: CASSQVDTGNQPQHF. The CDR3, as DNA: TGCGCCAGCAGCCAGGTCGACACGGGCAATCAGCCCCAGCATTTT.

The chain joins TRBV4-1 to TRBJ2-5, with 12 bases fitting TRBD1. The CDR3 runs 16 residues. Per the germline V gene, CDR1 is MGHRA and CDR2 is YSYEKL. The J segment lost 11 bases and the V segment lost 3 bases, leaving 13 bases of the junction unmatched. The CDR3 DNA reads as TGCGCCAGCAGCCAGAGGCTCCGGGACAGGGGGCTTGAGCAGTACTTC. Its protein product is CASSQRLRDRGLEQYF.

The V gene is TRBV5-1, the J gene TRBJ2-3; 10 bases fit TRBD2. This CDR3 spans 16 amino acids. The trim removed 0 bases at V and 2 bases at J, leaving 3 bases unmatched. Germline V gene sequence: CDR1 SGHRS, CDR2 YFSETQ. As DNA, the CDR3 is TGCGCCAGCAGCTTGGGAGCGGGAGGGTCCACAGATACGCAGTATTTT. The encoded protein is CASSLGAGGSTDTQYF.

The chain employs TRBV6-1 and TRBJ1-5; D is possibly TRBD1 (6 bases). Germline CDR1 and CDR2: MNHNS and SASEGT. This CDR3 has 13 residues. V lost 7 bases and J 4 bases, leaving 11 bases between the germline ends. CDR3 loop: CASTTTGNQPQHF. The CDR3 DNA reads TGTGCCAGCACCACCACAGGGAATCAGCCCCAGCATTTT.

The rearrangement uses TRBV6-1 and TRBJ2-4, with 9 bases fitting TRBD2. Germline loops: CDR1 MNHNS, CDR2 SASEGT. The CDR3 consists of 15 residues. Trimming took 1 base from V and 8 from J; bases not matched to a gene: 6. The CDR3 DNA sequence: TGTGCCAGCAGTGAAGGGCGGGGGGGCCAAGACATTCAGTACTTC. Protein sequence: CASSEGRGGQDIQYF.

The chain is built from TRBV19 and TRBJ2-3; D unclear. The CDR3 has 15 residues. The V end lost 4 bases, the J end lost 0 bases, and 11 bases lay between the germline ends. Per germline, CDR1 LNHDA and CDR2 SQIVND (reference sequence). CDR3 loop: CASSRRRRSTDTQYF. The CDR3 region has the DNA TGTGCCAGTAGTAGGCGCAGGCGTAGCACAGATACGCAGTATTTT.

The rearrangement uses TRBV6-1 and TRBJ1-1; a possible D gene is TRBD1 (6 bases). V was pared by 7 bases and J by 6 bases, with 15 bases between. CDR3 length: 13 residues. Germline CDR1 is MNHNS and CDR2 is SASEGT. CDR3 sequence: CASTRGGTAEAFF. The CDR3, as DNA: TGTGCCAGCACCCGAGGGGGAACAGCTGAAGCTTTCTTT.

The chain couples TRBV19 to TRBJ1-5, with TRBD1 identical over 8 bases. The CDR3 consists of 14 residues. CDR1 is LNHDA, CDR2 SQIVND, per germline (reference sequence). The ends lost 9 bases at V and 11 bases at J; junction bases unmatched: 15. The CDR3 here is CASRNRGGELAQHF. The CDR3 coding sequence is TGTGCCAGCAGAAACAGGGGGGGCGAGTTGGCCCAGCATTTT. Full variable domain (rest looked up from reference TRBV19 and TRBJ1-5): DGGITQSPKYLFRKEGQNVTLSCEQNLNHDAMYWYRQDPGQGLRLIYYSQIVNDFQKGDIAEGYSVSREKKESFPLTVTSAQKNPTAFYLCASRNRGGELAQHFGDGTRLSIL.

The genes are TRBV2 and TRBJ1-1; 9 bases agree with TRBD1. CDR3 length: 14 residues. Trimming removed 7 bases from V and 0 bases from J; junction bases left unmatched: 3. Germline loops: CDR1 SNHLY, CDR2 FYNNEI. The CDR3: CASKQGALNTEAFF. In DNA form, the CDR3 reads TGTGCCAGCAAACAGGGGGCATTGAACACTGAAGCTTTCTTT.

This rearrangement joins TRBV19 to TRBJ2-7, with TRBD2 as a possible D gene (6 bases). CDR1 LNHDA and CDR2 SQIVND come from the germline V gene (reference sequence). The CDR3 contains 16 residues. Trimming pared 7 bases from V and 5 bases from J, leaving 24 bases between. The CDR3 sequence: CASTPLGGGSVDEQYF. Here the CDR3 DNA reads TGTGCCAGTACCCCCTTGGGCGGAGGGTCTGTGGACGAGCAGTACTTC.

The chain is built from TRBV15 and TRBJ2-3; 11 bases map to TRBD2. In germline, CDR1 is LNHNV, CDR2 YYDKDF (reference sequence). This CDR3 is built from 16 residues. Trimming cost V 5 bases and J 10 bases; bases outside gene matches: 14. This CDR3 reads CATSVGTSGRRIAQYF. Here the CDR3 DNA reads TGTGCCACCAGCGTAGGAACTAGCGGGAGAAGGATCGCGCAGTATTTT.

The chain employs TRBV27 and TRBJ1-3; D unresolved. The CDR3 length is 15 residues. CDR1 and CDR2 from the germline V gene are MNHEY and SMNVEV (reference sequence). Trimming stripped 5 bases from V and 0 bases from J, with 11 bases between. The CDR3 bases are TGTGCCAGCAGTAAAAATCAAAACTCTGGAAACACCATATATTTT. Translation: CASSKNQNSGNTIYF.

The chain has TRBV15 and TRBJ2-5; maybe TRBD2 (7 bases). The CDR3 spans 15 residues. V was cut by 10 bases and J by 3 bases, with 21 bases left in between. Germline CDR1 and CDR2: LNHNV and YYDKDF (reference sequence). CDR3 sequence (DNA): TGTGCCAGACGCTGGGGGCGCGGGGGAAAAGAGACCCAGTACTTC. Its protein is CARRWGRGGKETQYF. The full variable domain, with the rest looked up from reference TRBV15 and TRBJ2-5, is DAMVIQNPRYQVTQFGKPVTLSCSQTLNHNVMYWYQQKSSQAPKLLFHYYDKDFNNEADTPDNFQSRRPNTSFCFLDIRSPGLGDTAMYLCARRWGRGGKETQYFGPGTRLLVL.

The chain links TRBV19 to TRBJ2-5; 8 bases agree with TRBD2. CDR1 LNHDA and CDR2 SQIVND come from the germline V gene (reference sequence). V shed 4 bases and J 3 bases; nucleotides not matched to a gene: 7. The CDR3 spans 15 residues. CDR3 amino acids: CASSSPRAGEETQYF. The CDR3 DNA reads TGTGCCAGTAGTAGCCCCCGAGCGGGGGAAGAGACCCAGTACTTC.